Shown below are 11 T cell receptor beta chains from a single sample sequenced in a study of OX40 agonist ivuxolimab in advanced cancers. Repertoires were generated with immunoSEQ multiplex PCR, while TCRdb's copy carries only in-frame clones and drops some. The sample lists some 100,000 clones, over 75% seen once, with under 0.4% in the top ten. This sample comprised CD4+ or CD8+ T cells sorted from blood, obtained in a trial of the OX40 agonist ivuxolimab. Every receptor here comes from an adult with an advanced solid tumor such as melanoma, head and neck, liver or kidney cancer.

The chain uses TRBV19 and TRBJ1-1; 7 bases agree with TRBD1. Germline-derived CDR1 and CDR2 are LNHDA and SQIVND (reference sequence). This CDR3 is built from 14 residues. Germline trimming cut 6 bases from V and 4 bases from J; bases unmatched to any gene: 8. This CDR3 reads CASRTQGSGTEAFF. The CDR3 nucleotides are TGTGCCAGTAGAACACAGGGGTCGGGCACTGAAGCTTTCTTT.

V and J are TRBV6-5 and TRBJ2-3; possible D gene TRBD1, 6 bases. CDR3 length: 13 residues. Per germline, CDR1 MNHEY and CDR2 SVGAGI. V dropped 4 bases and J dropped 2 bases, with 7 bases sitting between them. In DNA form, the CDR3 reads TGTGCCAGCAGTTGGACAGACACAGATACGCAGTATTTT. Translated: CASSWTDTDTQYF.

About this clone itself: The junction does not match germline at one end; this may be a read error. The V call is TRBV20-1, the J call TRBJ2-1; D gene uncertain. The CDR3 is 11 residues long. Germline loops: CDR1 DFQATT, CDR2 SNEGSKA (reference sequence). The CDR3, as DNA: TGCAGTGCTAGAGATCTTCCTATGTTGGTCTTC. Its protein is CSARDLPMLVF.

This rearrangement joins TRBV4-1 to TRBJ1-5; the D is unclear. This CDR3 region has 13 residues. Between the trimmed V and J ends, which lost 0 bases and 5 bases, there was a span of 5 bases. CDR1 and CDR2 (germline): MGHRA, YSYEKL. CDR3 loop: CASSQDKYQPQHF. CDR3 in DNA: TGCGCCAGCAGCCAAGATAAGTATCAGCCCCAGCATTTT.

The chain joins TRBV18 to TRBJ2-7, with 8 bases fitting TRBD1. The ends lost 3 bases at V and 6 bases at J; junction bases unmatched: 10. CDR3 length: 15 residues. Germline V gene data show CDR1 as KGHSH and CDR2 as LQKENI. The CDR3 nucleotides are TGTGCCAGCTCACCCGTAGGACAGGGAATAGTCGAGCAGTACTTC. Protein: CASSPVGQGIVEQYF. The complete variable domain, with remaining parts taken from reference TRBV18 and TRBJ2-7, reads NAGVMQNPRHLVRRRGQEARLRCSPMKGHSHVYWYRQLPEEGLKFMVYLQKENIIDESGMPKERFSAEFPKEGPSILRIQQVVRGDSAAYFCASSPVGQGIVEQYFGPGTRLTVT.

The genes are TRBV6-6 and TRBJ1-1; 11 nucleotides align to TRBD1. Germline V CDR1 and CDR2: MNHNY, SVGAGI (reference sequence). This CDR3 is 15 amino acids long. The trim removed 7 bases at V and 1 base at J, leaving 5 bases unmatched. CDR3: CASTGQGAGNTEAFF. The CDR3 DNA sequence: TGTGCCAGCACCGGACAGGGGGCGGGGAACACTGAAGCTTTCTTT.

This clone was seen a single time. J is TRBJ2-3 and V is TRBV14; tentatively, D is TRBD1 or TRBD2 (5 bases each). This CDR3 has 16 residues. V dropped 1 base and J dropped 4 bases, with 15 bases sitting between them. Germline values: CDR1 SGHDN, CDR2 FVKESK. The CDR3 sequence is CASSQGGPSPPDTQYF. The CDR3 coding sequence is TGTGCCAGCAGCCAAGGGGGACCCAGTCCGCCAGATACGCAGTATTTT. The full variable domain, rest sourced from reference TRBV14 and TRBJ2-3, is EAGVTQFPSHSVIEKGQTVTLRCDPISGHDNLYWYRRVMGKEIKFLLHFVKESKQDESGMPNNRFLAERTGGTYSTLKVQPAELEDSGVYFCASSQGGPSPPDTQYFGPGTRLTVL.

The J gene is TRBJ1-3, the V gene TRBV6-6; D ambiguous. Germline CDR1 reads MNHNY; CDR2 reads SVGAGI (reference sequence). The V end was cut by 2 bases, the J end by 0 bases, with 8 bases between. The CDR3 contains 15 residues. The CDR3 spells CASSYGGSSGNTIYF. The CDR3 DNA is TGTGCCAGCAGTTACGGAGGGAGCTCTGGAAACACCATATATTTT.

The J gene is TRBJ2-1, the V gene TRBV5-5; D assignment may be TRBD1 or TRBD2 (5 bases each). V gave up 4 bases and J gave up 9 bases, with 17 bases separating them. Germline-derived CDR1 and CDR2 are SGHKS and YYEKEE (reference sequence). This CDR3 is 14 amino acids long. In DNA form, the CDR3 reads TGTGCCAGCAGCGGTGACCCGGGACCGGGTGAGCAGTTCTTC. This translates into CASSGDPGPGEQFF. The entire variable domain, with the rest obtained from reference TRBV5-5 and TRBJ2-1, is as follows: DAGVTQSPTHLIKTRGQQVTLRCSPISGHKSVSWYQQVLGQGPQFIFQYYEKEERGRGNFPDRFSARQFPNYSSELNVNALLLGDSALYLCASSGDPGPGEQFFGPGTRLTVL.

The chain joins TRBV6-5 to TRBJ1-2; the D is unclear. V was pared by 2 bases and J by 4 bases, with 11 bases between. Germline V gene data show CDR1 as MNHEY and CDR2 as SVGAGI. The CDR3 extends over 14 amino acids. DNA for the CDR3: TGTGCCAGCAGTTACGCACGGGAGAGCTATGGCTACACCTTC. Translated, it gives CASSYARESYGYTF.

The V call is TRBV30, the J call TRBJ2-5, with 10 bases lining up with TRBD2. The CDR3 spans 17 residues. Germline V gene lookup returns CDR1 GTSNPN and CDR2 SVGIG (reference sequence). The trim removed 0 bases at V and 4 bases at J, leaving 11 bases unmatched. CDR3: CAWSVDGASGSRETQYF. The CDR3 DNA reads TGTGCCTGGAGTGTAGATGGGGCTAGCGGGAGTCGAGAGACCCAGTACTTC.